This T cell receptor beta chain was recovered during a study of blood T cell repertoires in COVID-19. Looking at the study overall: Specimens from acute and convalescent COVID-19 originated in the United States, Italy and Spain.

Per the original methods: Reference gene primer amplification gave nucleated cell count estimates. Assay: immunoSEQ multiplex PCR; the TCRdb copy retains only in-frame clones and omits some. The V and J calls and clone size come from that table; D and trimming were worked out from the DNA. The top ten clones hold 1.5% to 2% of a sample with 250,000 to 300,000 clones, 75% to 90% of them seen once. The germline V gene encodes CDR1 SEHNR and CDR2 FQNEAQ (reference sequence). CDR3 length: 13 residues. Germline trimming cut 2 bases from V and 3 bases from J; bases unmatched to any gene: 1. Cohorts were determined from participant-reported clinical history.

The gene calls are TRBV7-9 and TRBJ2-7; 7 bases agree with TRBD1. This TCR was sampled from a middle-aged woman who had recovered from COVID-19. What was sequenced was PBMCs or T cells enriched from blood (not recorded which). Here the CDR3 DNA reads TGTGCCAGCAGCTTATACAGGGGCTACGAGCAGTACTTC. Protein: CASSLYRGYEQYF. Full variable domain (missing parts from reference TRBV7-9 and TRBJ2-7): DTGVSQNPRHKITKRGQNVTFRCDPISEHNRLYWYRQTLGQGPEFLTYFQNEAQLEKSRLLSDRFSAERPKGSFSTLEIQRTEQGDSAMYLCASSLYRGYEQYFGPGTRLTVT.